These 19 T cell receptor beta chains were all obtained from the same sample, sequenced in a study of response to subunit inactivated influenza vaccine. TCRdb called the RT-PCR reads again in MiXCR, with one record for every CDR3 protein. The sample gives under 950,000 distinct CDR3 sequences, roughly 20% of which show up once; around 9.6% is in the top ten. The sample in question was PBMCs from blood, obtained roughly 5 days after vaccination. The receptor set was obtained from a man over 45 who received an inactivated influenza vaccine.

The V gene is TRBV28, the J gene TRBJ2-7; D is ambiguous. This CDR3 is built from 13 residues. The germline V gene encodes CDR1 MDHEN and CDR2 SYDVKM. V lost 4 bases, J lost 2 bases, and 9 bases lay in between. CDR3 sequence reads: CASSWGLTYEQYF. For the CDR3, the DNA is TGTGCCAGCAGTTGGGGATTAACCTACGAGCAGTACTTC.

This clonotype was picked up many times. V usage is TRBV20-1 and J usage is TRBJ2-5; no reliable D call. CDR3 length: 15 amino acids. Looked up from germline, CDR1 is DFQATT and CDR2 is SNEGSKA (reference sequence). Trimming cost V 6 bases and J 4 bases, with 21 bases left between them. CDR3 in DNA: TGCAGTGCCTCCATCCCCCTGCAGGCCCTAGAGACCCAGTACTTC. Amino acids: CSASIPLQALETQYF.

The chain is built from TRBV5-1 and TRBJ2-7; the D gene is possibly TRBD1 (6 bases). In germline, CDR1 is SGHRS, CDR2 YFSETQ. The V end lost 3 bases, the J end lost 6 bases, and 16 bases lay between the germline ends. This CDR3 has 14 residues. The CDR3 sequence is CASSSEVAGAEQYF. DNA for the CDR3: TGCGCCAGCAGCTCGGAGGTCGCAGGGGCCGAGCAGTACTTC.

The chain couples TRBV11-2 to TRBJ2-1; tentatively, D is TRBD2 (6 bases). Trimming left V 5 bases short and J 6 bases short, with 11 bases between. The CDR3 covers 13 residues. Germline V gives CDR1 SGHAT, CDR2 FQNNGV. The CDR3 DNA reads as TGTGCCAGCAGCGTTTCGGGGGTCAATGAGCAGTTCTTC. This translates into CASSVSGVNEQFF. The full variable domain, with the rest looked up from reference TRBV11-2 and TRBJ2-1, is EAGVAQSPRYKIIEKRQSVAFWCNPISGHATLYWYQQILGQGPKLLIQFQNNGVVDDSQLPKDRFSAERLKGVDSTLKIQPAKLEDSAVYLCASSVSGVNEQFFGPGTRLTVL.

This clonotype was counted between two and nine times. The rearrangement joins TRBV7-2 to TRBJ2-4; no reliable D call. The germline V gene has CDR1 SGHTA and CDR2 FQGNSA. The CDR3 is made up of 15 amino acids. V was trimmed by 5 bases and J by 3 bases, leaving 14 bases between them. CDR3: CASSPGRADKNIQYF. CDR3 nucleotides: TGTGCCAGCAGCCCCGGACGGGCCGACAAAAACATTCAGTACTTC.

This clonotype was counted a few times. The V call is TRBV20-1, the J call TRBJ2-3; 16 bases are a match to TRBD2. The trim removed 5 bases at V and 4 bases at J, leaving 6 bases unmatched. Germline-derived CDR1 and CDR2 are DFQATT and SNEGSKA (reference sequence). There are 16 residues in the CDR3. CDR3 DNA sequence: TGCAGTGCTCGTGGGACTAGCGGGGGGGCCCCAGATACGCAGTATTTT. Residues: CSARGTSGGAPDTQYF.

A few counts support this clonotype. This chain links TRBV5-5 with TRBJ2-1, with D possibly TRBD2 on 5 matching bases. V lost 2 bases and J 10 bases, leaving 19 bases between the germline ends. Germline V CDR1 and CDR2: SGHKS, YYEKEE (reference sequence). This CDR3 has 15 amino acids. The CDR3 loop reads CASSFLTGSLGEQFF. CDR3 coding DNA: TGTGCCAGCAGCTTTCTCACGGGATCTTTGGGAGAGCAGTTCTTC.

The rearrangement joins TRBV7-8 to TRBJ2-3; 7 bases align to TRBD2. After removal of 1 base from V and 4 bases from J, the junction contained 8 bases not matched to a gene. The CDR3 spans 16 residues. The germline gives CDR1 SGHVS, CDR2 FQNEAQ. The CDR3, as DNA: TGTGCCAGCAGCTTAGGGATTAGCGGGTCCCCAGATACGCAGTATTTT. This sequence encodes CASSLGISGSPDTQYF.

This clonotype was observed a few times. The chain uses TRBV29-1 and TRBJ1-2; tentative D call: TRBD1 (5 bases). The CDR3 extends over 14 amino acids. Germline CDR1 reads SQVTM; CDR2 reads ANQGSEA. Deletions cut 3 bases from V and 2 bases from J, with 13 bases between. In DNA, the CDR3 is TGCAGCGTTGACATGGACACCGGGAACTATGGCTACACCTTC. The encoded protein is CSVDMDTGNYGYTF.

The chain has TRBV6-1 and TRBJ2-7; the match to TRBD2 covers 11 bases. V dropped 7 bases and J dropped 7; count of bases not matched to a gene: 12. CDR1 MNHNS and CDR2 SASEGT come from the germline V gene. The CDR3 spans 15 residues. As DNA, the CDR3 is TGTGCCAGCACCCTAACTAGCGGGGGATCGAGGGAGCAGTACTTC. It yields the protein CASTLTSGGSREQYF.

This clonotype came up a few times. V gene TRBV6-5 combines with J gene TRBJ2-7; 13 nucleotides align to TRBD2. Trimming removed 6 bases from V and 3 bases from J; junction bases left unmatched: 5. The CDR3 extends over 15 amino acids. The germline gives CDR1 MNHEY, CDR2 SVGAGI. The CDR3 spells CASRYWTSGSYEQYF. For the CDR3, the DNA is TGTGCCAGCAGGTATTGGACTAGCGGGAGCTACGAGCAGTACTTC.

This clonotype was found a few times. The CDR3 bases are TGTGCCACCAGCAGAGATTTAGGCACAGGGGGCTACAATGAGCAGTTCTTC. Its protein is CATSRDLGTGGYNEQFF. V gene TRBV15 combines with J gene TRBJ2-1, with 8 nucleotides matching TRBD1. Trimming at V came to 0 bases and at J to 3 bases, leaving 7 bases not matched to a gene. Per germline, CDR1 LNHNV and CDR2 YYDKDF (reference sequence). This CDR3 is 17 amino acids long.

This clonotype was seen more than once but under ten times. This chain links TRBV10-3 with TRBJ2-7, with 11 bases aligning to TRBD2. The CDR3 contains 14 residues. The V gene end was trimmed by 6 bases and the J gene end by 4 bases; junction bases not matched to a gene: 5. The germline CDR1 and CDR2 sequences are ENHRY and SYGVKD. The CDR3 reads CAISTSGSAYEQYF. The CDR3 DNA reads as TGTGCCATCAGCACTAGCGGGAGTGCGTACGAGCAGTACTTC.

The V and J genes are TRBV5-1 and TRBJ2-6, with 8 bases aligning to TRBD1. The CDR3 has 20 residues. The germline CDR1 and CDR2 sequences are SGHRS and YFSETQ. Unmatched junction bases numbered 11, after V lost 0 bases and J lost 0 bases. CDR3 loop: CASSLVGWDRSLSGANVLTF. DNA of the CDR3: TGCGCCAGCAGCTTGGTCGGTTGGGACAGGAGCCTCTCTGGGGCCAACGTCCTGACTTTC. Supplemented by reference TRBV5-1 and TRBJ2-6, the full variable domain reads KAGVTQTPRYLIKTRGQQVTLSCSPISGHRSVSWYQQTPGQGLQFLFEYFSETQRNKGNFPGRFSGRQFSNSRSEMNVSTLELGDSALYLCASSLVGWDRSLSGANVLTFGAGSRLTVL.

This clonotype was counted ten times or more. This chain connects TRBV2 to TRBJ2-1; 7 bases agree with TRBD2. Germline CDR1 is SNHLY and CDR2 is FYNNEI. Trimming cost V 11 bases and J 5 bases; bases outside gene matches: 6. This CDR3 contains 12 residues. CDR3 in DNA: TGTGCCGACCGGGACTATAACAATGAGCAGTTCTTC. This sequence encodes CADRDYNNEQFF.

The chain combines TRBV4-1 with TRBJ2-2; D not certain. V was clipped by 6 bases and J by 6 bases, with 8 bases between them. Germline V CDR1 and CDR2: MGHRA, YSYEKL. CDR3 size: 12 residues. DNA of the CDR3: TGCGCCAGCAGAGAACCCCCCGGGGAGCTGTTTTTT. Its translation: CASREPPGELFF.

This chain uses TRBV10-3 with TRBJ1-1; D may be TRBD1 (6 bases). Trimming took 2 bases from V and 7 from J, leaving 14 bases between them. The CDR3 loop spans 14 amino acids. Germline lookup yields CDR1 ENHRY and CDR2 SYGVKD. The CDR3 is CAISEREQGIEAFF. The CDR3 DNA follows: TGTGCCATCAGTGAGAGGGAACAGGGTATTGAAGCTTTCTTT.

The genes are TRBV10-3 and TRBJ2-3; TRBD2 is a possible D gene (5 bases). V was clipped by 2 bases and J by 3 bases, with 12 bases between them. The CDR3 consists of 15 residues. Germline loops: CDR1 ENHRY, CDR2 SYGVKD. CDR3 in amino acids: CAISEASLVTDTQYF. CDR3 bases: TGTGCCATCAGTGAGGCTAGCTTGGTAACAGATACGCAGTATTTT.

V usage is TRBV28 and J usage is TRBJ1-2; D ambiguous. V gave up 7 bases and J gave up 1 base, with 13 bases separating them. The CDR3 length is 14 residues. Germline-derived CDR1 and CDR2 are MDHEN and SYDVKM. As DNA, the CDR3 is TGTGCCAGCAAGCCGTTCCGCGGTAACTATGGCTACACCTTC. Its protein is CASKPFRGNYGYTF.